This T cell receptor beta chain was recorded in a study of identifying expanded T cells in peripheral blood. Study-level findings and limits: Clone count variance between approximately two-week samples rose with total template count.

As for this clone: What it recognizes is unknown.

The repertoire was sequenced with immunoSEQ multiplex PCR; TCRdb's copy has only in-frame clones and lacks some. This table has some 120,000 clones, 84% appearing once. V was shortened by 5 bases and J by 2 bases, with 18 bases between the two germline ends. The CDR3 runs 16 residues. The germline V gene has CDR1 SNHLY and CDR2 FYNNEI. Collection occurred without any documented infections or immune events in donors. What was sequenced was blood. The source is a person between 18 and 69 years old in good health. The gene calls are TRBV2 and TRBJ1-1, with a weak D call TRBD1 (5 bases). CDR3 protein: CASSKLPQGRNTEAFF. The CDR3 coding sequence is TGTGCCAGCAGTAAGCTCCCCCAGGGTCGTAACACTGAAGCTTTCTTT.